This TCR beta chain originates from a study of blood T cells in healthy people across ages. The V end was cut by 3 bases, the J end by 6 bases, with 6 bases between. This CDR3 is built from 12 residues. Germline CDR1 and CDR2: MNHEY and SVGEGT. Study-wide results and limits: More naive CD4+ cells and higher diversity marked long-lived donors relative to aged donors.

Together with a sample-barcoded 5' primer, a J-beta primer mix was included in a second PCR lasting 7 to 11 cycles. TCRdb recomputed calls from the 5' RACE reads with MiXCR, one row per CDR3 protein. The table lists approximately 800,000 distinct CDR3 sequences, more than 55% of them singletons. With respect to this clonotype: Its target is not known.

Researchers report isolating at least 6 million PBMCs per sample. This sequence originates from a man between 35 and 55 years old in good health. The genes are TRBV6-2 or TRBV6-3 and TRBJ1-5; D is unresolved. The source material was blood. The CDR3 coding sequence is TGTGCCAGCAGTTATTTGTCTCAGCCCCAGCATTTT. Residues: CASSYLSQPQHF.